What follows is one T cell receptor beta chain and its context. Antigen unknown. This CDR3 spans 15 amino acids. CDR1 is MNHNS and CDR2 is SASEGT in the germline V gene. Trimming shortened V by 3 bases and J by 4 bases, and 13 bases separated the two germline ends. These data originate in a study of cytomegalovirus exposure and HLA in healthy donors. The overall study: The 120 validation repertoires used the same platform as the roughly 700 first-cohort repertoires (as reported by a later analysis).

Sequenced by immunoSEQ multiplex PCR; TCRdb stores in-frame clones only, minus some. This repertoire shows 150,000 to 160,000 clones, 75% to 90% found once; its top ten account for about a fifth. Findings and caveats of the study: Under in vitro conditions, three CMV-associated chains were confirmed as specific for CMV antigens. Cytomegalovirus-associated status was assigned to around 160 TCR beta chains. While the bulk of TCR sequences proved rare, some public TCRs turned up in many donors.

Sequenced: PBMCs. The receptor comes from a man younger than 35 in good health and CMV-seropositive. This chain uses TRBV6-1 with TRBJ1-5; D may be TRBD1 (5 bases). CDR3 coding DNA: TGTGCCAGCAGTGATGAAGGGGTAAGGAATCAGCCCCAGCATTTT. It is translated as CASSDEGVRNQPQHF.